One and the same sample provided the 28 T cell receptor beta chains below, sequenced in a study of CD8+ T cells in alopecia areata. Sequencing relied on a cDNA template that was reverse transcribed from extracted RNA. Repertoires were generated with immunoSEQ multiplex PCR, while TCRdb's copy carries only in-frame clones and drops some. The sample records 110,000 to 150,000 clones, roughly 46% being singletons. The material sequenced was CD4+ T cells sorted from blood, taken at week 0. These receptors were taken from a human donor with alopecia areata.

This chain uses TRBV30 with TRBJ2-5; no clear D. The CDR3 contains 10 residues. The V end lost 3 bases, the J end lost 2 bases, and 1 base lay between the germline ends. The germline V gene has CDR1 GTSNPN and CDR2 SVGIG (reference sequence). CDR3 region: CAWRQETQYF. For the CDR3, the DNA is TGTGCCTGGAGACAAGAGACCCAGTACTTC.

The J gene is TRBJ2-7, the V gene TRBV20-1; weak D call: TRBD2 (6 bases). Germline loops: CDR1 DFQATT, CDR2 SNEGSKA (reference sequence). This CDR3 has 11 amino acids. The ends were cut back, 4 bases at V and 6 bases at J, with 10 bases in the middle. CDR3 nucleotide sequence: TGCAGTGCTACCAGACTAGGCGAGCAGTACTTC. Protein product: CSATRLGEQYF.

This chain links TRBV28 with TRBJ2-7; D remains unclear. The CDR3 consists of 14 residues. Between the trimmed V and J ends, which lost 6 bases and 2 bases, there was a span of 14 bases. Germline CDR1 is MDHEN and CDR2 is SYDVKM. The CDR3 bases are TGTGCCAGCAGGGCAACATCGGCCCCCTACGAGCAGTACTTC. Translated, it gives CASRATSAPYEQYF. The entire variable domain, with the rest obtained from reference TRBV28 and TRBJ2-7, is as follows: DVKVTQSSRYLVKRTGEKVFLECVQDMDHENMFWYRQDPGLGLRLIYFSYDVKMKEKGDIPEGYSVSREKKERFSLILESASTNQTSMYLCASRATSAPYEQYFGPGTRLTVT.

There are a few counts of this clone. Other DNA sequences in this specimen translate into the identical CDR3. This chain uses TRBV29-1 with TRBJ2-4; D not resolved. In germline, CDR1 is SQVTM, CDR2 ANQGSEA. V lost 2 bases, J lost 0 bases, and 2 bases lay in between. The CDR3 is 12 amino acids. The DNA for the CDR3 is TGCAGCGTTGAATTAGCCAAAAACATTCAGTACTTC. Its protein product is CSVELAKNIQYF.

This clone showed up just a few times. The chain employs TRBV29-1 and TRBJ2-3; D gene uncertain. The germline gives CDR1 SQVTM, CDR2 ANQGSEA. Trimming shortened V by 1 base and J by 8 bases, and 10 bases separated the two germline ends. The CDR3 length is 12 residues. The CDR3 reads CSVEVGPTTQYF. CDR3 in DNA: TGCAGCGTTGAAGTTGGACCGACTACGCAGTATTTT.

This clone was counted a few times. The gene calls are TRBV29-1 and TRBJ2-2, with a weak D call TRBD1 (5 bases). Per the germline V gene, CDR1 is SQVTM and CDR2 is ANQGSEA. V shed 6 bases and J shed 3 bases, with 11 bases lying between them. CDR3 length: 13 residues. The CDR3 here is CSVDSGHTGELFF. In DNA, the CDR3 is TGCAGCGTCGACTCAGGGCACACCGGGGAGCTGTTTTTT.

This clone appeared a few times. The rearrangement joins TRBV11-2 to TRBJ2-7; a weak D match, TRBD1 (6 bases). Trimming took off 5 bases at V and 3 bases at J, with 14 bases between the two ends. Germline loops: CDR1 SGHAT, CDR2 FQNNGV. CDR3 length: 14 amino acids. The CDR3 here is CASSTQGPDYEQYF. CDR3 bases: TGTGCCAGCAGCACACAGGGCCCCGACTACGAGCAGTACTTC.

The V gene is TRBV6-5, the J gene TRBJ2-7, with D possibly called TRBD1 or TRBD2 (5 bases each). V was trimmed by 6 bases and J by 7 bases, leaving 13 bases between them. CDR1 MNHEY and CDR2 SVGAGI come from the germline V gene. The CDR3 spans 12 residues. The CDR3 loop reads CASRAGKGEQYF. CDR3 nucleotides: TGTGCCAGCAGGGCCGGGAAGGGGGAGCAGTACTTC.

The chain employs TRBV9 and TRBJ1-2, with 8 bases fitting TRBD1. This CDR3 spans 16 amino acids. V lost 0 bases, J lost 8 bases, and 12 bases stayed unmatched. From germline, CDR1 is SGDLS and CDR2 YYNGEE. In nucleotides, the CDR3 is TGTGCCAGCAGCGTAGGGACCTGGACAGGGTCGGAAGGCTACACCTTC. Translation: CASSVGTWTGSEGYTF.

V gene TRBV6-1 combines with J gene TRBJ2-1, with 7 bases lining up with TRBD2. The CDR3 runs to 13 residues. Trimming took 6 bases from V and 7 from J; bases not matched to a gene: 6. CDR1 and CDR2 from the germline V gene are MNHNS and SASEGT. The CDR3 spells CASSTTSVNEQFF. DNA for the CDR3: TGTGCCAGCAGCACAACTAGCGTTAATGAGCAGTTCTTC.

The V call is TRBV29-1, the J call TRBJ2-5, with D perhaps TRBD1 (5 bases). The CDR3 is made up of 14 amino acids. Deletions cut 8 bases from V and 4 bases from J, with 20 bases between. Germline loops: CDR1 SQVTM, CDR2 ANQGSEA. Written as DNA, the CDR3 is TGCAGCACCGGAAGGCTGGGGCAGGGAGAGACCCAGTACTTC. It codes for CSTGRLGQGETQYF.

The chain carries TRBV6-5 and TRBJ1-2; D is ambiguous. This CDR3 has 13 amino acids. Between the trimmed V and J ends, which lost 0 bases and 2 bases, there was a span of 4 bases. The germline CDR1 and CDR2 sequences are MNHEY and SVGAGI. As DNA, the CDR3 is TGTGCCAGCAGTTACTCAGGGAACTATGGCTACACCTTC. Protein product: CASSYSGNYGYTF.

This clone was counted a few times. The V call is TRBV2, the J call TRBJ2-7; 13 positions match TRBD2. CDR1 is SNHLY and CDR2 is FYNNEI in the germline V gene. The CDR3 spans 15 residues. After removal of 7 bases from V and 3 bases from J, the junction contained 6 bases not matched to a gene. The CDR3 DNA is TGTGCCAGCAAGGAAGGACTAGCGGGAGACTACGAGCAGTACTTC. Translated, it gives CASKEGLAGDYEQYF.

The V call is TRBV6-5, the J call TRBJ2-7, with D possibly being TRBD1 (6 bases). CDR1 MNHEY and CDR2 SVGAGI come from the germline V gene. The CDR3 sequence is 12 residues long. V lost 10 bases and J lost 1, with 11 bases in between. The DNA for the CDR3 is TGTGCCACCCGACAGGAATCCTACGAGCAGTACTTC. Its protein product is CATRQESYEQYF.

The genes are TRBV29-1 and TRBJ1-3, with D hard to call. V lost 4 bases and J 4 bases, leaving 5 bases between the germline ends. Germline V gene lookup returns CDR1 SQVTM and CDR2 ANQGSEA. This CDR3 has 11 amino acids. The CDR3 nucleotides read TGCAGCGTTGCTGAAGGAAACACCATATATTTT. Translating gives CSVAEGNTIYF. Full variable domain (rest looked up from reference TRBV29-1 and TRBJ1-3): SAVISQKPSRDICQRGTSLTIQCQVDSQVTMMFWYRQQPGQSLTLIATANQGSEATYESGFVIDKFPISRPNLTFSTLTVSNMSPEDSSIYLCSVAEGNTIYFGEGSWLTVV.

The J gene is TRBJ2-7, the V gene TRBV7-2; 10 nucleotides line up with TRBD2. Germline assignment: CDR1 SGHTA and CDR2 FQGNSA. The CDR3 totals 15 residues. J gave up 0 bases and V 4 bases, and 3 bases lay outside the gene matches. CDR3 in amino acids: CASSSIAGGSYEQYF. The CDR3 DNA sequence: TGTGCCAGCAGCTCCATAGCGGGGGGCTCCTACGAGCAGTACTTC.

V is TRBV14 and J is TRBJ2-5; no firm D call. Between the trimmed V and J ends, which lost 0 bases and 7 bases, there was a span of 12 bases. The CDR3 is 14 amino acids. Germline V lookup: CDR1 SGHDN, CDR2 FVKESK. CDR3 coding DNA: TGTGCCAGCAGCCAAGATCCTCTGCTCGGGACCCAGTACTTC. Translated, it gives CASSQDPLLGTQYF. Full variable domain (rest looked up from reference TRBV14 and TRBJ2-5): EAGVTQFPSHSVIEKGQTVTLRCDPISGHDNLYWYRRVMGKEIKFLLHFVKESKQDESGMPNNRFLAERTGGTYSTLKVQPAELEDSGVYFCASSQDPLLGTQYFGPGTRLLVL.

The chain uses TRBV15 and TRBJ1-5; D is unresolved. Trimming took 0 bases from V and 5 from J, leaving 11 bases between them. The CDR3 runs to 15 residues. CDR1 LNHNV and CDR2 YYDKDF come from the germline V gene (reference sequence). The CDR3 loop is CATSRDRAVHQPQHF. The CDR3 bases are TGTGCCACCAGCAGAGATCGGGCAGTTCATCAGCCCCAGCATTTT.

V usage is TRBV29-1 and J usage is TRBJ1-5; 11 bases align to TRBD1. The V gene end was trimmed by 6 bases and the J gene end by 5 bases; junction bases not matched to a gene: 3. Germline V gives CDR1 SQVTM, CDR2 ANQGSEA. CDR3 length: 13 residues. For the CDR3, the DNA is TGCAGCGTGGGACAGGGGGTATATCAGCCCCAGCATTTT. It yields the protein CSVGQGVYQPQHF.

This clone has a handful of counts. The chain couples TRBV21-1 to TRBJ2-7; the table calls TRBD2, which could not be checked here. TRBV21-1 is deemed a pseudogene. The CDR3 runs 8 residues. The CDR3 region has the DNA TGTGCCAGCAGCACGGTAAACTTC. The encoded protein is CASSTVNF.

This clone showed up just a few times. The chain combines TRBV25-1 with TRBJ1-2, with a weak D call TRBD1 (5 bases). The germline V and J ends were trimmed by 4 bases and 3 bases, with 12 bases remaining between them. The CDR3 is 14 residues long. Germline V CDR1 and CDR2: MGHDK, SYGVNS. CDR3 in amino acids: CASSAAGLDYGYTF. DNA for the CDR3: TGTGCCAGCAGTGCTGCGGGGCTTGACTATGGCTACACCTTC.

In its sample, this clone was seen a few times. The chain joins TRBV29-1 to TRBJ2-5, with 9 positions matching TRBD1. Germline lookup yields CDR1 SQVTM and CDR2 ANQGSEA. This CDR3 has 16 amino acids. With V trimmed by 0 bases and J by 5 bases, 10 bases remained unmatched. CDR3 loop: CSVEDPRDRVRETQYF. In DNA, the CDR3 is TGCAGCGTTGAAGATCCTCGGGACAGGGTTCGGGAGACCCAGTACTTC.

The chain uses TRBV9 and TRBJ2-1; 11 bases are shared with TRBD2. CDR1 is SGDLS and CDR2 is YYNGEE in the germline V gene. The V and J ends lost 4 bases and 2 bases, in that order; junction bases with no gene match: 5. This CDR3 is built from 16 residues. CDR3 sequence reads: CASSLLAGVAYNEQFF. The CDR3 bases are TGTGCCAGCAGCTTACTAGCGGGAGTGGCCTACAATGAGCAGTTCTTC.

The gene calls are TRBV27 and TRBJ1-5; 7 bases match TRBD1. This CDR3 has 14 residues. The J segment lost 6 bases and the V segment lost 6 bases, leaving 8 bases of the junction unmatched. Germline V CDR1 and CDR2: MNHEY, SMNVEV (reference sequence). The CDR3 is CASRATGERQPQHF. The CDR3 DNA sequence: TGTGCCAGCAGGGCAACAGGGGAGCGTCAGCCCCAGCATTTT.

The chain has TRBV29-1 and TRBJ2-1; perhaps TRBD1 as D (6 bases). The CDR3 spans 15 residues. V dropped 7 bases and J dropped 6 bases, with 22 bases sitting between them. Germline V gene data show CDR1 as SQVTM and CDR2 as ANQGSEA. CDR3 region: CSEYAGTWAGNEQFF. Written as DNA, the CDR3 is TGCAGCGAATACGCCGGGACATGGGCCGGCAATGAGCAGTTCTTC.

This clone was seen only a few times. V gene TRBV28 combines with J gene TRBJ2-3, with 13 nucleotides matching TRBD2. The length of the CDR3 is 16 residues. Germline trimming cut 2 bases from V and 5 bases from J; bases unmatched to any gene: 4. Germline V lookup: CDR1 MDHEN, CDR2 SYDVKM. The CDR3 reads CASSLIGLAGEDTQYF. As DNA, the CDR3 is TGTGCCAGCAGTTTAATCGGACTAGCGGGAGAAGATACGCAGTATTTT.

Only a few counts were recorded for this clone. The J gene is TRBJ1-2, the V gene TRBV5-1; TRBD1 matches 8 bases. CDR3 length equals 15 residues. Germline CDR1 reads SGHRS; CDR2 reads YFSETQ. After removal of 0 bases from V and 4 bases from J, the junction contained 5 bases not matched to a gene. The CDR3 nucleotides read TGCGCCAGCAGCTTGGGGACAGGGAGGAGCTATGGCTACACCTTC. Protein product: CASSLGTGRSYGYTF.

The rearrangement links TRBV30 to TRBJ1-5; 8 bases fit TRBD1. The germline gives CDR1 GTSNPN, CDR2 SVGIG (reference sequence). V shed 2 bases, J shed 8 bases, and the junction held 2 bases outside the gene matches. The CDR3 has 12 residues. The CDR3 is CAWSHRGEPQHF. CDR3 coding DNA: TGTGCCTGGAGTCACAGGGGGGAGCCCCAGCATTTT.